A single sample is the source of the 28 T cell receptor beta chains below, sequenced in a study of shared clonotypes between healthy human individuals. TCRdb's table, derived via immunoSEQ multiplex PCR, lists solely in-frame clones and lacks some. The sample shows more than 2 million clones, 85% to 95% of them seen only once. The sequencing input was naive CD4+ T cells sorted from blood. Subset of the sample: CD45RA+ positively selected. All receptors derive from a man between 18 and 35 years old in good health.

This chain uses TRBV4-1 with TRBJ1-2, with D possibly TRBD1 on 5 matching bases. In germline, CDR1 is MGHRA, CDR2 YSYEKL. The CDR3 consists of 14 residues. Trimming removed 3 bases at V and 3 bases at J, with 11 bases between. CDR3 amino acids: CASSQGTLDYGYTF. The CDR3 DNA sequence: TGCGCCAGCAGCCAGGGGACGTTAGACTATGGCTACACCTTC.

This rearrangement joins TRBV10-1 to TRBJ2-1; the match to TRBD1 covers 10 bases. The trim removed 2 bases at V and 7 bases at J, leaving 5 bases unmatched. This CDR3 region has 15 residues. CDR1 is WNHNN, CDR2 SYGVQD, per germline (reference sequence). Written as DNA, the CDR3 is TGCGCCAGCAGTGAGGGGACAGGGGTTTGGAATGAGCAGTTCTTC. Translation gives CASSEGTGVWNEQFF.

The rearrangement uses TRBV2 and TRBJ2-7; 11 bases agree with TRBD2. Germline CDR1 is SNHLY and CDR2 is FYNNEI. The CDR3 loop spans 15 amino acids. The J segment lost 2 bases and the V segment lost 6 bases, leaving 6 bases of the junction unmatched. CDR3 region: CASRETSGGPYEQYF. CDR3 nucleotides: TGTGCCAGCAGGGAAACTAGCGGGGGACCCTACGAGCAGTACTTC.

CDR3 loop: CASSYSNGKLNTEAFF. Written as DNA, the CDR3 is TGTGCCAGCAGTTACTCGAACGGTAAATTGAACACTGAAGCTTTCTTT. The chain carries TRBV6-5 and TRBJ1-1; D remains ambiguous. Germline assignment: CDR1 MNHEY and CDR2 SVGAGI. The V and J ends lost 0 bases and 0 bases respectively, with 11 bases between them. This CDR3 contains 16 residues.

J is TRBJ2-7 and V is TRBV29-1; D might be TRBD1 (5 bases). Germline values: CDR1 SQVTM, CDR2 ANQGSEA. V lost 3 bases, J lost 4 bases, and 10 bases lay in between. The CDR3 extends over 12 amino acids. CDR3 amino acids: CSVEGRSYEQYF. CDR3 nucleotide sequence: TGCAGCGTTGAGGGGCGAAGTTACGAGCAGTACTTC.

The chain carries TRBV19 and TRBJ2-3; maybe TRBD2 (5 bases). The CDR3 consists of 16 residues. Trimming shortened V by 5 bases and J by 2 bases, and 17 bases separated the two germline ends. CDR1 is LNHDA and CDR2 is SQIVND in the germline V gene (reference sequence). The chain's CDR3 is CASSDTGILHTDTQYF. The CDR3 DNA follows: TGTGCCAGTAGTGATACCGGGATCCTCCACACAGATACGCAGTATTTT.

V usage is TRBV2 and J usage is TRBJ2-5; D remains ambiguous. Germline CDR1 and CDR2: SNHLY and FYNNEI. This CDR3 contains 14 residues. The V gene lost 2 bases and the J gene lost 4 bases, with 11 bases spanning the gap. The CDR3 sequence is CASSEFGLGETQYF. The CDR3 DNA reads as TGTGCCAGCAGTGAATTTGGGCTGGGAGAGACCCAGTACTTC.

For this clone: In the same sample, other DNA sequences code for this CDR3. The chain recombines TRBV11-2 with TRBJ2-3; D is ambiguous. The germline V and J ends were trimmed by 1 base and 5 bases, with 7 bases remaining between them. This CDR3 contains 13 residues. The V gene's germline CDR1 is SGHAT and CDR2 FQNNGV. The CDR3 coding sequence is TGTGCCAGCAGCTTAGGCCGTTTAGATACGCAGTATTTT. Translation: CASSLGRLDTQYF.

The J gene is TRBJ2-5, the V gene TRBV4-2, with 13 bases fitting TRBD2. Germline V gene data show CDR1 as LGHNA and CDR2 as YNFKEQ. The CDR3 spans 17 residues. The V gene end was trimmed by 1 base and the J gene end by 5 bases; junction bases not matched to a gene: 7. DNA for the CDR3: TGTGCCAGCAGCCAAGGACTAGCGGGAGGAACCGGGGAGACCCAGTACTTC. It is translated as CASSQGLAGGTGETQYF.

This chain uses TRBV7-2 with TRBJ2-2, with TRBD2 as a possible D gene (6 bases). Trimming shortened V by 5 bases and J by 4 bases, and 14 bases separated the two germline ends. This CDR3 region has 15 residues. Germline V gene sequence: CDR1 SGHTA, CDR2 FQGNSA. The CDR3 nucleotides are TGTGCCAGCAGCCCCCGGAGGGCGGCCACCGGGGAGCTGTTTTTT. Amino acids: CASSPRRAATGELFF.

This chain links TRBV4-1 with TRBJ1-6; D is perhaps TRBD1 (5 bases). The CDR3 spans 16 residues. Trimming left V 4 bases short and J 6 bases short, with 16 bases between. Germline V gene sequence: CDR1 MGHRA, CDR2 YSYEKL. The CDR3: CASSLLGEKGNSPLHF. The DNA of the CDR3 is TGCGCCAGCAGCCTTCTAGGGGAGAAGGGTAATTCACCCCTCCACTTT.

This clone was found once. The same CDR3 arises from other DNA sequences in this sample as well. The rearrangement joins TRBV10-3 to TRBJ2-7, with D unclear. This CDR3 region has 14 residues. Trimming stripped 0 bases from V and 2 bases from J, with 8 bases between. Per germline, CDR1 ENHRY and CDR2 SYGVKD. The CDR3 coding sequence is TGTGCCATCAGTGAGTCCGGCAGCCCCTACGAGCAGTACTTC. Its protein is CAISESGSPYEQYF.

The table lists this clone with a count of one. V usage is TRBV19 and J usage is TRBJ1-6; D unresolved. The germline V gene encodes CDR1 LNHDA and CDR2 SQIVND (reference sequence). This CDR3 comprises 13 residues. Trimming left V 10 bases short and J 1 base short, with 8 bases between. In nucleotides, the CDR3 is TGTGCCACAAGACTATCCTATAATTCACCCCTCCACTTT. It encodes CATRLSYNSPLHF.

This chain joins TRBV6-4 and TRBJ2-1, with 13 bases lining up with TRBD2. The junction had 10 bases not matched to a gene; V was cut back by 7 bases and J by 10 bases. The CDR3 extends over 15 amino acids. In germline, CDR1 is MRHNA, CDR2 SNTAGT. CDR3 sequence: CASTPDPGLAGEQFF. The CDR3 DNA reads as TGTGCCAGCACCCCTGACCCGGGACTAGCGGGGGAGCAGTTCTTC.

CDR3 sequence (DNA): TGTGCCAGCAGCCACCGGACAGCCGGCGGGTACGAGCAGTACTTC. Translating it yields CASSHRTAGGYEQYF. The V call is TRBV5-8, the J call TRBJ2-7, with D maybe TRBD1 (6 bases). V dropped 4 bases and J dropped 4 bases, with 18 bases sitting between them. Germline CDR1 is SGHTS and CDR2 is YDEGEE. The CDR3 runs 15 residues.

This clone was detected once. At one of its ends the junction is not consistent with the germline gene, which may arise from a read error. The V gene is TRBV6-6, the J gene TRBJ2-7; no firm D call. CDR3 length: 14 amino acids. Germline V gene sequence: CDR1 MNHNY, CDR2 SVGAGI (reference sequence). The CDR3 sequence: CASTLGPTSHEQYF. The CDR3 nucleotides are TGTGCCAGCACCCTTGGACCGACCTCCCACGAGCAGTACTTC.

As regards this clone: Other DNA sequences from this sample encode an identical CDR3 as well. This chain uses TRBV10-2 with TRBJ1-4; possible D gene TRBD1, 6 bases. This CDR3 region has 13 residues. Germline values: CDR1 WSHSY, CDR2 SAAADI. Trimming took 4 bases from V and 5 from J, leaving 8 bases between them. The CDR3 coding sequence is TGCGCCAGCAGTGGGCAGGGGAATGAAAAACTGTTTTTT. This encodes CASSGQGNEKLFF.

This chain joins TRBV7-8 and TRBJ2-3; a possible D gene is TRBD2 (5 bases). Trimming took off 0 bases at V and 5 bases at J, with 12 bases between the two ends. The length of the CDR3 is 15 residues. Germline V gene data show CDR1 as SGHVS and CDR2 as FQNEAQ. CDR3 nucleotides: TGTGCCAGCAGCTTAGCTTCGGTGGCGGGAGATACGCAGTATTTT. Translation: CASSLASVAGDTQYF.

The chain links TRBV6-6 to TRBJ1-3; D call uncertain. Trimming took off 2 bases at V and 8 bases at J, with 10 bases between the two ends. The CDR3 covers 13 residues. Germline CDR1 reads MNHNY; CDR2 reads SVGAGI (reference sequence). CDR3 residues: CASSYPVEDTIYF. The CDR3 coding sequence is TGTGCCAGCAGTTACCCCGTAGAGGACACCATATATTTT.

The chain employs TRBV9 and TRBJ2-1; 10 bases agree with TRBD2. CDR1 and CDR2 from the germline V gene are SGDLS and YYNGEE. The junction had 3 bases not matched to a gene; V was cut back by 0 bases and J by 0 bases. The CDR3 is made up of 17 amino acids. The CDR3 protein is CASSVGASGSSYNEQFF. The CDR3 DNA reads TGTGCCAGCAGCGTAGGGGCTAGCGGGAGCTCCTACAATGAGCAGTTCTTC. Full variable domain (outside the CDR3, taken from reference TRBV9 and TRBJ2-1): DSGVTQTPKHLITATGQRVTLRCSPRSGDLSVYWYQQSLDQGLQFLIQYYNGEERAKGNILERFSAQQFPDLHSELNLSSLELGDSALYFCASSVGASGSSYNEQFFGPGTRLTVL.

A single count supports this clone. The chain has TRBV30 and TRBJ1-6, with 11 positions matching TRBD1. Germline V lookup: CDR1 GTSNPN, CDR2 SVGIG (reference sequence). Trimming cost V 3 bases and J 6 bases; bases outside gene matches: 7. The CDR3 covers 16 residues. The DNA for the CDR3 is TGTGCCTGGAGGCGGACAGGGGGCGAGGGTAATTCACCCCTCCACTTT. This encodes CAWRRTGGEGNSPLHF.

This chain joins TRBV7-9 and TRBJ2-7; D is unclear. Germline-derived CDR1 and CDR2 are SEHNR and FQNEAQ (reference sequence). Deletions cut 5 bases from V and 5 bases from J, with 10 bases between. The length of the CDR3 is 12 residues. The CDR3 DNA follows: TGTGCCAGCAGCCGAGACCACCACGAGCAGTACTTC. The encoded protein is CASSRDHHEQYF.

The chain links TRBV28 to TRBJ1-1, with TRBD1 identical over 8 bases. Germline CDR1 reads MDHEN; CDR2 reads SYDVKM. The CDR3 spans 14 residues. Losses at the gene ends were 6 bases for V and 0 bases for J; bases not matched to a gene: 3. CDR3 amino acids: CASRWTGLNTEAFF. CDR3 sequence (DNA): TGTGCCAGCAGATGGACAGGGCTGAACACTGAAGCTTTCTTT.

This sequence joins TRBV10-3 and TRBJ1-2; no reliable D call. Germline CDR1 reads ENHRY; CDR2 reads SYGVKD. The V end was cut by 3 bases, the J end by 4 bases, with 9 bases between. This CDR3 region has 13 residues. The CDR3 bases are TGTGCCATCAGTGACTGGACCGCCTATGGCTACACCTTC. Translating gives CAISDWTAYGYTF.

The chain is built from TRBV6-1 and TRBJ2-1; 7 nucleotides align to TRBD1. The V and J ends lost 1 base and 2 bases, in that order; junction bases with no gene match: 5. The CDR3 is 16 amino acids. The germline CDR1 and CDR2 sequences are MNHNS and SASEGT. The CDR3 loop reads CASSEVPGTAYNEQFF. The CDR3 DNA is TGTGCCAGCAGTGAAGTGCCTGGGACAGCCTACAATGAGCAGTTCTTC.

This chain joins TRBV2 and TRBJ2-1, with TRBD2 matching 8 bases. From germline, CDR1 is SNHLY and CDR2 FYNNEI. The CDR3 runs 16 residues. V lost 6 bases and J lost 2; bases outside the gene matches: 9. CDR3 protein: CASSTLTSGPYNEQFF. DNA for the CDR3: TGTGCCAGCAGCACCCTCACTAGCGGCCCCTACAATGAGCAGTTCTTC.

This chain connects TRBV5-1 to TRBJ2-7, with TRBD1 matching over 7 bases. The CDR3 is 14 amino acids. The V and J ends lost 6 bases and 3 bases, in that order; junction bases with no gene match: 9. The germline V gene has CDR1 SGHRS and CDR2 YFSETQ. This chain's CDR3 is CASTSTGIGYEQYF. The CDR3 nucleotides are TGCGCCAGCACCTCGACAGGGATCGGCTACGAGCAGTACTTC.

The V call is TRBV2, the J call TRBJ2-3, with D possibly called TRBD1 or TRBD2 (5 bases each). The CDR3 is 15 amino acids. V lost 7 bases and J 2 bases, leaving 16 bases between the germline ends. CDR1 is SNHLY and CDR2 is FYNNEI in the germline V gene. CDR3 sequence reads: CASNPEGSYTDTQYF. The CDR3 region has the DNA TGTGCCAGCAATCCTGAGGGGTCATACACAGATACGCAGTATTTT.